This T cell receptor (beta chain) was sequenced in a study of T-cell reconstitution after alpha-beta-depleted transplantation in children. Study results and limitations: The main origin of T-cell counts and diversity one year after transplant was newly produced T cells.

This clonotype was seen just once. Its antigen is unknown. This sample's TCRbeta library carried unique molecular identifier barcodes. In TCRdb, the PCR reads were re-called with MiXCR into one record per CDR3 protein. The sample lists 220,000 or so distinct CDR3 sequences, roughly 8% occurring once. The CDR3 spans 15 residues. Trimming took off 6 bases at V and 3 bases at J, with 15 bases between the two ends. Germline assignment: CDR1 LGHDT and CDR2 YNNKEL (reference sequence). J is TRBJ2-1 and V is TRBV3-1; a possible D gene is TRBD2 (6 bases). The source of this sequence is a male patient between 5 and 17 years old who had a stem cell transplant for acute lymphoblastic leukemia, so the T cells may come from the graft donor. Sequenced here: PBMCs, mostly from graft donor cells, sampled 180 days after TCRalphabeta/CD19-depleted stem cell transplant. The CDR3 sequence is CASRPGGVYYNEQFF. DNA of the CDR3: TGTGCCAGCAGGCCCGGAGGGGTTTACTACAATGAGCAGTTCTTC.